These 26 T cell receptor beta chains were sequenced from one sample in a study of identifying expanded T cells in peripheral blood. Method: immunoSEQ multiplex PCR; TCRdb's copy keeps in-frame clones and lacks some. The data show about 110,000 clones, with 88% seen just once and 7% to 9% held by the top ten. The material sequenced was blood. The receptors here all came from a person aged 18-69 years in good health.

The chain uses TRBV6-1 and TRBJ2-3, with 7 positions matching TRBD2. Per germline, CDR1 MNHNS and CDR2 SASEGT. This CDR3 region has 14 residues. V lost 1 base to trimming and J lost 5 bases; unmatched junction nucleotides: 3. Here the CDR3 DNA reads TGTGCCAGCAGTGAAGGTGGGGGGGGAGATACGCAGTATTTT. Protein sequence: CASSEGGGGDTQYF.

The gene calls are TRBV28 and TRBJ2-1; D is uncertain. CDR1 is MDHEN and CDR2 is SYDVKM in the germline V gene. V was trimmed by 2 bases and J by 2 bases, leaving 10 bases between them. This CDR3 is 15 amino acids long. CDR3 coding DNA: TGTGCCAGCAGTTTAGGCGCTATGACCTACAATGAGCAGTTCTTC. Translated: CASSLGAMTYNEQFF.

J is TRBJ1-4 and V is TRBV5-8; D remains ambiguous. The CDR3 loop spans 13 amino acids. The germline CDR1 and CDR2 sequences are SGHTS and YDEGEE. Trimming cost V 2 bases and J 4 bases, with 6 bases left between them. CDR3 nucleotide sequence: TGTGCCAGCAGCTTCCTGAATAATGAAAAACTGTTTTTT. Its protein product is CASSFLNNEKLFF.

This chain joins TRBV13 and TRBJ2-5; 8 nucleotides align to TRBD2. This CDR3 is built from 15 residues. CDR1 and CDR2 from the germline V gene are PRHDT and FYEKMQ (reference sequence). V was clipped by 7 bases and J by 5 bases; unmatched bases: 12. CDR3 coding DNA: TGTGCCAGCACCCGGGCGGGAGGAGGGTCGGAGACCCAGTACTTC. This sequence encodes CASTRAGGGSETQYF.

The chain uses TRBV7-9 and TRBJ2-7; a weak D match, TRBD1 (6 bases). Germline V gene data show CDR1 as SEHNR and CDR2 as FQNEAQ (reference sequence). The CDR3 is 14 residues long. V was shortened by 5 bases and J by 3 bases, with 14 bases between the two germline ends. The CDR3 spells CASSLGQWDYEQYF. CDR3 sequence (DNA): TGTGCCAGCAGCCTCGGACAGTGGGACTACGAGCAGTACTTC. The full variable domain, in which reference TRBV7-9 and TRBJ2-7 provide the parts outside the CDR3, is DTGVSQNPRHKITKRGQNVTFRCDPISEHNRLYWYRQTLGQGPEFLTYFQNEAQLEKSRLLSDRFSAERPKGSFSTLEIQRTEQGDSAMYLCASSLGQWDYEQYFGPGTRLTVT.

In DNA form, the CDR3 reads TGTGCCAGCTCACCACGTGTAGAAAGCTCTGGAAACACCATATATTTT. Translated: CASSPRVESSGNTIYF. The chain uses TRBV18 and TRBJ1-3; no clear D. V was pared by 1 base and J by 0 bases, with 10 bases between. The CDR3 has 16 residues. Germline lookup yields CDR1 KGHSH and CDR2 LQKENI. Drawing the rest from reference TRBV18 and TRBJ1-3, the complete variable domain is NAGVMQNPRHLVRRRGQEARLRCSPMKGHSHVYWYRQLPEEGLKFMVYLQKENIIDESGMPKERFSAEFPKEGPSILRIQQVVRGDSAAYFCASSPRVESSGNTIYFGEGSWLTVV.

This chain joins TRBV5-6 and TRBJ1-1; D not certain. Trimming pared 4 bases from V and 3 bases from J, leaving 13 bases between. Germline assignment: CDR1 SGHDT and CDR2 YYEEEE. The CDR3 consists of 14 residues. The CDR3 region has the DNA TGTGCCAGCAGCCCGCGAACTCAGGACACTGAAGCTTTCTTT. Amino acid sequence: CASSPRTQDTEAFF.

The chain recombines TRBV7-9 with TRBJ2-5, with D perhaps given as TRBD1 or TRBD2 (5 bases each). Germline-derived CDR1 and CDR2 are SEHNR and FQNEAQ (reference sequence). V shed 0 bases and J shed 4 bases, with 12 bases lying between them. The CDR3 has 15 residues. The CDR3 loop is CASSLAGAFRETQYF. CDR3 coding DNA: TGTGCCAGCAGCTTAGCCGGGGCATTCAGAGAGACCCAGTACTTC.

V and J are TRBV6-1 and TRBJ2-3; D is uncertain. This CDR3 contains 11 residues. V shed 4 bases and J shed 7 bases, with 6 bases lying between them. Per the germline V gene, CDR1 is MNHNS and CDR2 is SASEGT. CDR3 nucleotides: TGTGCCAGCAGTGTTGGAAATACGCAGTATTTT. Protein product: CASSVGNTQYF.

V usage is TRBV4-1 and J usage is TRBJ2-5, with D tentatively TRBD1 (6 bases). The CDR3 sequence is 15 residues long. The ends were cut back, 2 bases at V and 5 bases at J, with 15 bases in the middle. Germline CDR1 and CDR2: MGHRA and YSYEKL. CDR3 region: CASSQRVGGGETQYF. CDR3 sequence (DNA): TGCGCCAGCAGCCAAAGGGTAGGGGGTGGGGAGACCCAGTACTTC.

With respect to this clone: This sample includes further DNA sequences coding for the same CDR3. V is TRBV7-3 and J is TRBJ2-2, with D tentatively TRBD2 (5 bases). CDR1 SGHTA and CDR2 FQGTGA come from the germline V gene. V lost 4 bases to trimming and J lost 4 bases, with 10 bases between them. The CDR3 runs 14 residues. The CDR3 DNA reads as TGTGCCAGCAGCTCCGGACTGGCCACCGGGGAGCTGTTTTTT. Protein sequence: CASSSGLATGELFF.

The chain joins TRBV7-3 to TRBJ2-3, with unresolved D. This CDR3 has 17 residues. Germline values: CDR1 SGHTA, CDR2 FQGTGA. Deletions cut 0 bases from V and 0 bases from J, with 13 bases between. The chain's CDR3 is CASSLTYTKTSTDTQYF. As DNA, the CDR3 is TGTGCCAGCAGCTTAACGTATACCAAAACTAGCACAGATACGCAGTATTTT.

This rearrangement joins TRBV5-4 to TRBJ2-7; 7 nucleotides agree with TRBD1. V shed 4 bases, J shed 2 bases, and the junction held 6 bases outside the gene matches. Germline assignment: CDR1 SGHNT and CDR2 YYREEE (reference sequence). This CDR3 has 14 residues. Here the CDR3 reads CASSPGTAPYEQYF. CDR3 nucleotide sequence: TGTGCCAGCAGCCCTGGGACAGCCCCCTACGAGCAGTACTTC. Supplemented by reference TRBV5-4 and TRBJ2-7, the full variable domain reads ETGVTQSPTHLIKTRGQQVTLRCSSQSGHNTVSWYQQALGQGPQFIFQYYREEENGRGNFPPRFSGLQFPNYSSELNVNALELDDSALYLCASSPGTAPYEQYFGPGTRLTVT.

V gene TRBV7-2 combines with J gene TRBJ1-6; D possibly corresponds to TRBD1 (5 bases). The CDR3 contains 16 residues. Germline assignment: CDR1 SGHTA and CDR2 FQGNSA. The germline V and J ends were trimmed by 0 bases and 6 bases, with 12 bases remaining between them. CDR3 region: CASSLALRGTNSPLHF. CDR3 DNA sequence: TGTGCCAGCAGCTTAGCGCTTAGGGGTACTAATTCACCCCTCCACTTT. Filled out from reference TRBV7-2 and TRBJ1-6, the complete variable domain reads GAGVSQSPSNKVTEKGKDVELRCDPISGHTALYWYRQSLGQGLEFLIYFQGNSAPDKSGLPSDRFSAERTGGSVSTLTIQRTQQEDSAVYLCASSLALRGTNSPLHFGNGTRLTVT.

This rearrangement joins TRBV25-1 to TRBJ2-1, with 9 bases identical to TRBD1. From germline, CDR1 is MGHDK and CDR2 SYGVNS. The CDR3 consists of 16 residues. J was trimmed by 1 base and V by 2 bases; bases with no gene match: 3. DNA for the CDR3: TGTGCCAGCAGTGAAGTTGGGACAGGGTCCTACAATGAGCAGTTCTTC. Translation: CASSEVGTGSYNEQFF.

This chain links TRBV29-1 with TRBJ2-7; 10 bases are a match to TRBD1. The CDR3 has 13 residues. Germline V CDR1 and CDR2: SQVTM, ANQGSEA. V shed 7 bases, J shed 6 bases, and the junction held 9 bases outside the gene matches. For the CDR3, the DNA is TGCAGCGCTGCTGTTTGGGACAGGGGCGAGCAGTACTTC. It yields the protein CSAAVWDRGEQYF.

The CDR3 DNA is TGTGCCAGCAGCTTATCCCGGACCGGGGAGCTGTTTTTT. As protein: CASSLSRTGELFF. This chain joins TRBV11-2 and TRBJ2-2, with no clear D. From germline, CDR1 is SGHAT and CDR2 FQNNGV. Trimming stripped 2 bases from V and 5 bases from J, with 6 bases between. The CDR3 is 13 amino acids.

Comment on this clone: At one end the junction does not follow the germline gene, possibly because of a read error. V and J are TRBV19 and TRBJ2-3; D assignment may be TRBD1 or TRBD2 (5 bases each). The CDR3 covers 15 residues. The germline CDR1 and CDR2 sequences are LNHDA and SQIVND (reference sequence). DNA of the CDR3: TGTGCCAGTAGCATAGGCCAGGGACGGGCAGATACGCAGTATTTT. This encodes CASSIGQGRADTQYF.

DNA of the CDR3: TGTGCCAGCAGCCCTCGTGACTCCTACTATAGCACAGATACGCAGTATTTT. Translating gives CASSPRDSYYSTDTQYF. The chain recombines TRBV14 with TRBJ2-3; D uncertain. Germline assignment: CDR1 SGHDN and CDR2 FVKESK. Trimming stripped 4 bases from V and 0 bases from J, with 17 bases between. The CDR3 loop spans 17 amino acids. The complete variable domain, with remaining parts taken from reference TRBV14 and TRBJ2-3, reads EAGVTQFPSHSVIEKGQTVTLRCDPISGHDNLYWYRRVMGKEIKFLLHFVKESKQDESGMPNNRFLAERTGGTYSTLKVQPAELEDSGVYFCASSPRDSYYSTDTQYFGPGTRLTVL.

This chain joins TRBV10-2 and TRBJ2-7, with 7 bases fitting TRBD2. The germline V gene has CDR1 WSHSY and CDR2 SAAADI. This CDR3 is 15 amino acids long. V shed 2 bases, J shed 0 bases, and the junction held 4 bases outside the gene matches. The CDR3 nucleotides are TGCGCCAGCAGTGAGAGGGCTAGCGGCTCCTACGAGCAGTACTTC. It translates to CASSERASGSYEQYF.

V gene TRBV2 combines with J gene TRBJ1-2, with no clear D. There are 12 residues in the CDR3. Trimming removed 7 bases from V and 1 base from J, with 7 bases in between. Germline CDR1 SNHLY, CDR2 FYNNEI. In DNA, the CDR3 is TGTGCCAGCAAGCACGATAACTATGGCTACACCTTC. Its protein product is CASKHDNYGYTF.

This chain connects TRBV7-8 to TRBJ2-2; tentatively, D is TRBD1 or TRBD2 (5 bases each). CDR3 length: 16 residues. Germline V gene lookup returns CDR1 SGHVS and CDR2 FQNEAQ. V was cut by 4 bases and J by 7 bases, with 19 bases left in between. The CDR3 protein is CASSYISRGRSGELFF. The CDR3 DNA is TGTGCCAGCAGCTACATTAGTCGGGGCCGGAGCGGGGAGCTGTTTTTT.

V gene TRBV5-4 combines with J gene TRBJ2-3; 14 positions match TRBD2. Germline V gene lookup returns CDR1 SGHNT and CDR2 YYREEE (reference sequence). The trim removed 0 bases at V and 3 bases at J, leaving 3 bases unmatched. This CDR3 spans 17 amino acids. The CDR3 sequence is CASSLDGTSGRTDTQYF. The CDR3 nucleotides are TGTGCCAGCAGCTTGGACGGGACTAGCGGGAGAACAGATACGCAGTATTTT.

This chain uses TRBV7-9 with TRBJ1-1; a weak D match, TRBD1 (5 bases). This CDR3 is 15 amino acids long. Looked up from germline, CDR1 is SEHNR and CDR2 is FQNEAQ (reference sequence). V was pared by 5 bases and J by 1 base, with 14 bases between. Written as DNA, the CDR3 is TGTGCCAGCAGCCCATCTTGGGGGGGGAACACTGAAGCTTTCTTT. It encodes CASSPSWGGNTEAFF.

J is TRBJ2-5 and V is TRBV6-5; D might be TRBD1 (6 bases). Per the germline V gene, CDR1 is MNHEY and CDR2 is SVGAGI. Between the trimmed V and J ends, which lost 9 bases and 4 bases, there was a span of 15 bases. CDR3 length equals 13 residues. The CDR3 loop reads CASWDIGTETQYF. Here the CDR3 DNA reads TGTGCCAGTTGGGACATTGGGACAGAGACCCAGTACTTC.

The chain carries TRBV25-1 and TRBJ2-7; 7 bases map to TRBD1. The germline gives CDR1 MGHDK, CDR2 SYGVNS. The CDR3 is 16 residues long. The V gene end was trimmed by 1 base and the J gene end by 4 bases; junction bases not matched to a gene: 10. The CDR3 region has the DNA TGTGCCAGCAGTGAATTTGGAACAGGGGATGGGTACGAGCAGTACTTC. This sequence encodes CASSEFGTGDGYEQYF.